The 29 T cell receptor beta chains below were found in one sample sequenced in a study of blood T cell repertoires in COVID-19. Measured with immunoSEQ multiplex PCR; TCRdb has only the in-frame clones, and not every one. The profile shows around 250,000 clones, about 82% of them singletons. The material sequenced was peripheral blood. These receptors were taken from a man older than 75 with acute or convalescent COVID-19.

This chain uses TRBV7-9 with TRBJ1-2; D is possibly TRBD1 (6 bases). The germline CDR1 and CDR2 sequences are SEHNR and FQNEAQ (reference sequence). There are 14 residues in the CDR3. V was clipped by 2 bases and J by 3 bases, with 10 bases between them. CDR3 in DNA: TGTGCCAGCAGCTTATCGGCAGGGGACTATGGCTACACCTTC. The encoded protein is CASSLSAGDYGYTF.

In this sample, this clone turned up once. This sequence joins TRBV15 and TRBJ2-1; maybe TRBD2 (6 bases). Germline-derived CDR1 and CDR2 are LNHNV and YYDKDF (reference sequence). The V and J ends lost 0 bases and 7 bases respectively, with 16 bases between them. CDR3 length: 16 residues. As DNA, the CDR3 is TGTGCCACCAGCAGAGATCTACCCGGGGCGGGGAATGAGCAGTTCTTC. Encoded protein: CATSRDLPGAGNEQFF.

This chain links TRBV7-9 with TRBJ2-2; tentatively, D is TRBD1 (6 bases). The CDR3 has 16 amino acids. The germline V and J ends were trimmed by 1 base and 1 base, with 10 bases remaining between them. Per the germline V gene, CDR1 is SEHNR and CDR2 is FQNEAQ (reference sequence). The CDR3 is CASSLEGTLNTGELFF. CDR3 sequence (DNA): TGTGCCAGCAGCTTAGAAGGGACACTGAACACCGGGGAGCTGTTTTTT.

This chain connects TRBV6-1 to TRBJ1-2; D perhaps matches TRBD1 (5 bases). CDR1 and CDR2 (germline): MNHNS, SASEGT. Trimming shortened V by 1 base and J by 8 bases, and 20 bases separated the two germline ends. The CDR3 is made up of 16 amino acids. The CDR3 DNA reads TGTGCCAGCAGTGAAGTTACAGGAGCCAGGATTGGAGGCTACACCTTC. Its translation is CASSEVTGARIGGYTF.

This chain joins TRBV19 and TRBJ2-1; 9 nucleotides match TRBD2. The CDR3 loop spans 15 amino acids. Trimming removed 4 bases from V and 7 bases from J; junction bases left unmatched: 8. Germline V lookup: CDR1 LNHDA, CDR2 SQIVND (reference sequence). The CDR3: CASSTPVAGVNEQFF. The CDR3, as DNA: TGTGCCAGTAGTACCCCCGTAGCGGGAGTGAATGAGCAGTTCTTC.

There are many counts of this clone. V is TRBV5-1 and J is TRBJ1-2; D is possibly TRBD1 (5 bases). Germline V CDR1 and CDR2: SGHRS, YFSETQ. V was clipped by 4 bases and J by 3 bases, with 16 bases between them. CDR3 size: 15 residues. The DNA of the CDR3 is TGCGCCAGCAGCACGGAGGGCAGGGAGGACTATGGCTACACCTTC. This encodes CASSTEGREDYGYTF.

The V call is TRBV7-2, the J call TRBJ2-7; 7 bases map to TRBD1. Losses at the gene ends were 5 bases for V and 3 bases for J; bases not matched to a gene: 13. Germline CDR1 SGHTA, CDR2 FQGNSA. This CDR3 is 16 amino acids long. The CDR3 DNA follows: TGTGCCAGCAGCCAACAACCCCCAGGGGGAGTCTACGAGCAGTACTTC. Amino acids: CASSQQPPGGVYEQYF.

This chain joins TRBV3-1 (or the pseudogene TRBV3-2) and TRBJ2-5; D remains ambiguous. Germline V CDR1 and CDR2: LGHDT, YNNKEL (reference sequence). This CDR3 spans 14 amino acids. Deletions cut 4 bases from V and 7 bases from J, with 16 bases between. The CDR3 DNA sequence: TGTGCCAGCAGCCCTCAGAGGCGTCGAGGGACCCAGTACTTC. Its translation is CASSPQRRRGTQYF.

This chain connects TRBV28 to TRBJ2-3; TRBD2 agrees at 9 bases. Trimming removed 8 bases from V and 0 bases from J; junction bases left unmatched: 9. Germline V CDR1 and CDR2: MDHEN, SYDVKM. CDR3 length: 16 amino acids. The CDR3 coding sequence is TGTGCCAGCTCTCTCCCCGGACTAGCGAGCACAGATACGCAGTATTTT. Its protein is CASSLPGLASTDTQYF.

This clone was recorded a few times. The chain is built from TRBV28 and TRBJ1-2; 9 bases map to TRBD1. Germline CDR1 MDHEN, CDR2 SYDVKM. The CDR3 is 15 amino acids. With V trimmed by 5 bases and J by 7 bases, 11 bases remained unmatched. This chain's CDR3 is CASSPWTGEGAGYTF. DNA of the CDR3: TGTGCCAGCAGTCCCTGGACAGGGGAAGGGGCTGGCTACACCTTC.

This chain connects TRBV10-3 to TRBJ2-7; 9 bases align to TRBD1. CDR3 length: 14 amino acids. The trim removed 6 bases at V and 3 bases at J, leaving 6 bases unmatched. Germline lookup yields CDR1 ENHRY and CDR2 SYGVKD. CDR3 DNA sequence: TGTGCCATCAGCTTAGGGACAGGGAGCTACGAGCAGTACTTC. Protein: CAISLGTGSYEQYF.

The chain has TRBV6-6 and TRBJ2-4; 9 bases fit TRBD2. Germline lookup yields CDR1 MNHNY and CDR2 SVGAGI (reference sequence). The junction had 9 bases not matched to a gene; V was cut back by 6 bases and J by 6 bases. There are 15 residues in the CDR3. The CDR3 reads CASSQGSGGINIQYF. The CDR3 DNA sequence: TGTGCCAGCAGCCAGGGCAGCGGGGGGATAAACATTCAGTACTTC.

About this clone itself: A read error may produce the germline difference seen at one junction end. The chain recombines TRBV7-7 with TRBJ2-1; 8 bases agree with TRBD1. Looked up from germline, CDR1 is SSHAT and CDR2 is FNYEAQ (reference sequence). CDR3 length: 12 residues. Here the CDR3 reads CASSPTGDEQFF. CDR3 in DNA: TGTGCTAGCAGCCCGACAGGGGATGAGCAGTTCTTC.

This chain joins TRBV27 and TRBJ2-7; TRBD2 might be the D (5 bases). V shed 6 bases and J shed 0 bases, with 18 bases lying between them. Germline CDR1 is MNHEY and CDR2 is SMNVEV (reference sequence). The CDR3 totals 16 residues. DNA for the CDR3: TGTGCCAGCAGATCCCTACTGGACTCGAGCTCCTACGAGCAGTACTTC. Amino acid sequence: CASRSLLDSSSYEQYF.

This clone has just one count. This rearrangement joins TRBV19 to TRBJ1-5; a weak D match, TRBD1 (6 bases). V was cut by 2 bases and J by 8 bases, with 13 bases left in between. This CDR3 is built from 14 residues. Per the germline V gene, CDR1 is LNHDA and CDR2 is SQIVND (reference sequence). CDR3 sequence reads: CASSISGTTKPQHF. The CDR3 coding sequence is TGTGCCAGTAGTATAAGCGGGACAACAAAGCCCCAGCATTTT.

This chain uses TRBV20-1 with TRBJ1-2; tentative D call: TRBD1 (5 bases). Trimming removed 3 bases from V and 8 bases from J, with 16 bases in between. The germline CDR1 and CDR2 sequences are DFQATT and SNEGSKA (reference sequence). The CDR3 runs to 13 residues. CDR3 loop: CSASSGGTEGYTF. In DNA, the CDR3 is TGCAGTGCTAGTTCGGGAGGGACGGAGGGCTACACCTTC.

V and J are TRBV5-1 and TRBJ2-3; 7 bases are shared with TRBD1. The V and J ends lost 0 bases and 5 bases, in that order; junction bases with no gene match: 6. From germline, CDR1 is SGHRS and CDR2 YFSETQ. This CDR3 is built from 15 residues. The CDR3 loop reads CASSLEARGIDTQYF. Here the CDR3 DNA reads TGCGCCAGCAGCTTGGAGGCCAGGGGGATAGATACGCAGTATTTT.

The chain has TRBV18 and TRBJ2-5; D possibly corresponds to TRBD1 (5 bases). The germline V and J ends were trimmed by 2 bases and 7 bases, with 11 bases remaining between them. The CDR3 loop spans 13 amino acids. Germline V gene lookup returns CDR1 KGHSH and CDR2 LQKENI. CDR3 nucleotides: TGTGCCAGCTCACCAGGGGCCGACGGGACCCAGTACTTC. Its protein product is CASSPGADGTQYF.

The genes are TRBV28 and TRBJ1-5; the D is unclear. Germline loops: CDR1 MDHEN, CDR2 SYDVKM. Trimming left V 4 bases short and J 3 bases short, with 10 bases between. The CDR3 has 14 residues. The CDR3 region is CASSWSGYNQPQHF. CDR3 DNA: TGTGCCAGCAGTTGGTCAGGTTACAATCAGCCCCAGCATTTT.

The V call is TRBV5-1, the J call TRBJ1-4; no clear D gene. The CDR3 has 14 amino acids. V lost 2 bases and J lost 5, with 10 bases in between. The germline CDR1 and CDR2 sequences are SGHRS and YFSETQ. This chain's CDR3 is CASSFTVGNEKLFF. CDR3 nucleotide sequence: TGCGCCAGCAGCTTCACAGTTGGGAATGAAAAACTGTTTTTT.

V gene TRBV29-1 combines with J gene TRBJ1-1, with 7 nucleotides matching TRBD1. The germline V gene encodes CDR1 SQVTM and CDR2 ANQGSEA. This CDR3 region has 11 residues. V gave up 7 bases and J gave up 7 bases; unmatched junction bases: 6. This CDR3 reads CSAGQSNEAFF. The CDR3 DNA sequence: TGCAGCGCGGGACAGAGCAATGAAGCTTTCTTT.

The chain links TRBV7-9 to TRBJ2-5; 8 nucleotides match TRBD1. The germline V gene has CDR1 SEHNR and CDR2 FQNEAQ (reference sequence). The CDR3 totals 17 residues. After removal of 3 bases from V and 3 bases from J, the junction contained 12 bases not matched to a gene. Here the CDR3 reads CASSFEGPPGGKETQYF. The CDR3 coding sequence is TGTGCCAGCAGCTTCGAGGGGCCCCCAGGGGGCAAAGAGACCCAGTACTTC.

The chain employs TRBV5-1 and TRBJ1-5; 12 bases agree with TRBD1. This CDR3 spans 16 amino acids. Germline V gene data show CDR1 as SGHRS and CDR2 as YFSETQ. J gave up 11 bases and V 5 bases, and 14 bases lay outside the gene matches. CDR3 nucleotide sequence: TGCGCCAGCAGTGGGGGGACAGGGGGCCCAGGGGCAGCCCAGCATTTT. Translating it yields CASSGGTGGPGAAQHF.

V gene TRBV9 combines with J gene TRBJ1-1, with D uncertain. Germline V gives CDR1 SGDLS, CDR2 YYNGEE. This CDR3 contains 12 residues. The V gene lost 4 bases and the J gene lost 7 bases, with 11 bases spanning the gap. The CDR3 nucleotides read TGTGCCAGCAGCTGGCCTCCGGGTGAAGCTTTCTTT. It specifies CASSWPPGEAFF.

The chain is built from TRBV20-1 and TRBJ1-1; D may be TRBD1 (5 bases). V was trimmed by 3 bases and J by 0 bases, leaving 11 bases between them. CDR1 and CDR2 from the germline V gene are DFQATT and SNEGSKA (reference sequence). This CDR3 is 14 amino acids long. The CDR3 DNA sequence: TGCAGTGCTAGTGCGGGACTCCTGAACACTGAAGCTTTCTTT. Translated: CSASAGLLNTEAFF.

The CDR3 sequence is CASSFRVGNTGELFF. The CDR3 coding sequence is TGCGCCAGCAGCTTCCGGGTAGGGAACACCGGGGAGCTGTTTTTT. This chain connects TRBV5-1 to TRBJ2-2; D gene uncertain. Germline loops: CDR1 SGHRS, CDR2 YFSETQ. V gave up 2 bases and J gave up 1 base, with 9 bases separating them. The CDR3 contains 15 residues. The complete variable domain, with remaining parts taken from reference TRBV5-1 and TRBJ2-2, reads KAGVTQTPRYLIKTRGQQVTLSCSPISGHRSVSWYQQTPGQGLQFLFEYFSETQRNKGNFPGRFSGRQFSNSRSEMNVSTLELGDSALYLCASSFRVGNTGELFFGEGSRLTVL.

The chain links TRBV27 to TRBJ2-1, with TRBD1 identical over 8 bases. Germline loops: CDR1 MNHEY, CDR2 SMNVEV (reference sequence). The CDR3 is 16 residues long. V lost 6 bases to trimming and J lost 6 bases; unmatched junction nucleotides: 13. The CDR3 region has the DNA TGTGCCAGCAGACCCTTGACAGGGGCCCCCACCAATGAGCAGTTCTTC. Protein product: CASRPLTGAPTNEQFF.

The rearrangement uses TRBV7-2 and TRBJ1-1, with D tentatively TRBD1 (5 bases). The ends were cut back, 6 bases at V and 3 bases at J, with 11 bases in the middle. Germline assignment: CDR1 SGHTA and CDR2 FQGNSA. The CDR3 length is 13 residues. The CDR3 reads CASSSGGDTEAFF. In DNA form, the CDR3 reads TGTGCCAGCAGTTCCGGGGGGGACACTGAAGCTTTCTTT.

This chain connects TRBV13 to TRBJ2-1, with 10 bases identical to TRBD2. CDR3 length: 17 amino acids. Per the germline V gene, CDR1 is PRHDT and CDR2 is FYEKMQ (reference sequence). V shed 5 bases, J shed 8 bases, and the junction held 15 bases outside the gene matches. The CDR3 sequence is CASSPTRLAGMTYEQFF. CDR3 bases: TGTGCCAGCAGCCCAACTCGACTAGCGGGTATGACCTATGAGCAGTTCTTC. The full variable domain, rest sourced from reference TRBV13 and TRBJ2-1, is AAGVIQSPRHLIKEKRETATLKCYPIPRHDTVYWYQQGPGQDPQFLISFYEKMQSDKGSIPDRFSAQQFSDYHSELNMSSLELGDSALYFCASSPTRLAGMTYEQFFGPGTRLTVL.